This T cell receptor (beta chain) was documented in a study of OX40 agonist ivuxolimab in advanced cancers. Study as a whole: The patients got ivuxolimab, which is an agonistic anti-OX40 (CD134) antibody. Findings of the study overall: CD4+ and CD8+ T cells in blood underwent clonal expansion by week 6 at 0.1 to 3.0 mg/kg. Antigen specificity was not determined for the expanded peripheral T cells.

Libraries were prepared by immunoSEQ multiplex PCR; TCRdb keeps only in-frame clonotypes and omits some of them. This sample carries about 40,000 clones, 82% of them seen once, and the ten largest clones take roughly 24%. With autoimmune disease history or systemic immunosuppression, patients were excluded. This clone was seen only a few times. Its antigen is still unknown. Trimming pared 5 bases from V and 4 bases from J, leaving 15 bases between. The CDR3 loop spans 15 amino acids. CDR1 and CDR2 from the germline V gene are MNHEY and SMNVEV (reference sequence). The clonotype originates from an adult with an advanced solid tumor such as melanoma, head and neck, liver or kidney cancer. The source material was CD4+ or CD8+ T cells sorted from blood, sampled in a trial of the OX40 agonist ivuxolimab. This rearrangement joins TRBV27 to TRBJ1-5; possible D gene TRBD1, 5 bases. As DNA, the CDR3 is TGTGCCAGCAGTCCGCCCCTGGGACGTAATCAGCCCCAGCATTTT. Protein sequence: CASSPPLGRNQPQHF.